These 21 T cell receptor beta chains originate from one sample sequenced in a study of cytomegalovirus exposure and HLA in healthy donors. PCR amplification relied on 60 Vbeta primers (plus 13 Jbeta primers). This table comes from immunoSEQ multiplex PCR, and its TCRdb copy is limited to in-frame clones, with some not included. The table has 100,000 or so clones, approximately 76% seen once; the top ten hold roughly a tenth. Sequencing input: PBMCs. Source of these receptors: a man in his thirties or forties in good health and CMV-seropositive.

The chain recombines TRBV5-1 with TRBJ2-7; 7 bases match TRBD1. This CDR3 region has 14 residues. Per germline, CDR1 SGHRS and CDR2 YFSETQ. The ends lost 0 bases at V and 4 bases at J; junction bases unmatched: 4. The CDR3 nucleotides read TGCGCCAGCAGCTTGGAACACAGGGGTTACGAGCAGTACTTC. It translates to CASSLEHRGYEQYF.

Comment on this clone: This CDR3 is also generated by other DNA sequences in the sample. The V gene is TRBV7-3, the J gene TRBJ1-1; maybe TRBD1 (5 bases). Per the germline V gene, CDR1 is SGHTA and CDR2 is FQGTGA. This CDR3 is built from 13 residues. V shed 0 bases and J shed 5 bases, with 7 bases lying between them. The CDR3 loop is CASSLTGGTEAFF. In nucleotides, the CDR3 is TGTGCCAGCAGCTTAACCGGGGGGACTGAAGCTTTCTTT. The entire variable domain, with the rest obtained from reference TRBV7-3 and TRBJ1-1, is as follows: GAGVSQTPSNKVTEKGKYVELRCDPISGHTALYWYRQSLGQGPEFLIYFQGTGAADDSGLPNDRFFAVRPEGSVSTLKIQRTERGDSAVYLCASSLTGGTEAFFGQGTRLTVV.

The rearrangement joins TRBV2 to TRBJ1-4; 12 bases are a match to TRBD1. The length of the CDR3 is 15 residues. The germline V gene has CDR1 SNHLY and CDR2 FYNNEI. J gave up 7 bases and V 6 bases, and 6 bases lay outside the gene matches. CDR3 sequence reads: CASRGGQGAFEKLFF. The CDR3 DNA follows: TGTGCCAGCAGGGGGGGACAGGGGGCCTTTGAAAAACTGTTTTTT.

The chain couples TRBV6-1 to TRBJ1-1; TRBD1 matches at 8 bases. With 6 bases clipped from V and 5 bases from J, the junction kept 5 bases outside the gene matches. The germline CDR1 and CDR2 sequences are MNHNS and SASEGT. CDR3 length: 13 amino acids. CDR3 residues: CASSRGQATEAFF. Written as DNA, the CDR3 is TGTGCCAGCAGCCGGGGACAGGCAACTGAAGCTTTCTTT.

This sequence joins TRBV6-5 and TRBJ1-2, with D unclear. CDR1 is MNHEY and CDR2 is SVGAGI in the germline V gene. The CDR3 spans 14 residues. V was clipped by 0 bases and J by 7 bases, with 12 bases between them. CDR3 residues: CASSYSGGGSGYTF. DNA of the CDR3: TGTGCCAGCAGTTACTCGGGAGGCGGCTCTGGCTACACCTTC.

In DNA, the CDR3 is TGTGCCAGCAACCAGGGGCCAGGCAATCAGCCCCAGCATTTT. The encoded protein is CASNQGPGNQPQHF. The rearrangement joins TRBV2 to TRBJ1-5; possible D gene TRBD1, 6 bases. CDR3 length equals 14 residues. Trimming stripped 7 bases from V and 2 bases from J, with 12 bases between. Germline CDR1 reads SNHLY; CDR2 reads FYNNEI.

A few counts support this clone. J is TRBJ2-5 and V is TRBV27; a weak D match, TRBD1 (6 bases). Germline-derived CDR1 and CDR2 are MNHEY and SMNVEV (reference sequence). The ends were cut back, 0 bases at V and 4 bases at J, with 9 bases in the middle. CDR3 length: 14 residues. The CDR3 DNA follows: TGTGCCAGCAGTTTATCTCCCAGGGGAGAGACCCAGTACTTC. It yields the protein CASSLSPRGETQYF.

The chain has TRBV18 and TRBJ1-3, with D perhaps matching TRBD1 (6 bases). Germline V lookup: CDR1 KGHSH, CDR2 LQKENI. The CDR3 runs 15 residues. Trimming left V 3 bases short and J 5 bases short, with 14 bases between. This CDR3 reads CASSPAQGDRNTIYF. The DNA for the CDR3 is TGTGCCAGCTCACCGGCACAGGGAGACAGAAACACCATATATTTT.

The rearrangement links TRBV7-8 to TRBJ1-6; D is ambiguous. V lost 5 bases to trimming and J lost 8 bases, with 7 bases between them. Germline CDR1 SGHVS, CDR2 FQNEAQ. This CDR3 has 12 amino acids. In DNA, the CDR3 is TGTGCCAGCAGCGAGGCGTATTCACCCCTCCACTTT. Protein sequence: CASSEAYSPLHF.

This clone showed up just a few times. The sample contains more than one DNA sequence encoding this CDR3. The chain has TRBV4-3 and TRBJ1-4, with D unclear. The CDR3 consists of 15 residues. The V end lost 4 bases, the J end lost 4 bases, and 13 bases lay between the germline ends. CDR1 and CDR2 from the germline V gene are LGHNA and YSLEER. The CDR3 loop reads CASSPVAVLNEKLFF. The CDR3, as DNA: TGCGCCAGCAGCCCAGTGGCAGTTCTTAATGAAAAACTGTTTTTT.

CDR3 sequence: CASSVDPGTEQYF. The CDR3 region has the DNA TGTGCCAGCAGTGTCGACCCGGGTACGGAGCAGTACTTC. The chain couples TRBV6-1 to TRBJ2-7; D ambiguous. Trimming removed 4 bases at V and 7 bases at J, with 14 bases between. The germline CDR1 and CDR2 sequences are MNHNS and SASEGT. The CDR3 sequence is 13 residues long.

The gene calls are TRBV6-1 and TRBJ2-2; D is unresolved. Trimming took off 3 bases at V and 8 bases at J, with 7 bases between the two ends. This CDR3 contains 12 residues. Germline V gives CDR1 MNHNS, CDR2 SASEGT. The CDR3 DNA reads as TGTGCCAGCAGTGACATGACAGGGGAGCTGTTTTTT. It translates to CASSDMTGELFF.

V and J are TRBV5-1 and TRBJ1-2, with 8 bases matching TRBD1. V lost 4 bases to trimming and J lost 4 bases; unmatched junction nucleotides: 3. CDR3 length equals 13 residues. Germline CDR1 and CDR2: SGHRS and YFSETQ. The CDR3 loop is CASSAGQVYGYTF. The CDR3 bases are TGCGCCAGCAGCGCGGGACAGGTCTATGGCTACACCTTC.

The rearrangement joins TRBV7-9 to TRBJ2-3; 9 bases fit TRBD2. The CDR3 contains 17 residues. CDR1 SEHNR and CDR2 FQNEAQ come from the germline V gene (reference sequence). V shed 3 bases, J shed 0 bases, and the junction held 7 bases outside the gene matches. The CDR3 is CASSFWLAGPSTDTQYF. The CDR3 nucleotides read TGTGCCAGCAGCTTCTGGCTAGCGGGGCCTAGCACAGATACGCAGTATTTT. Full variable domain (missing parts from reference TRBV7-9 and TRBJ2-3): DTGVSQNPRHKITKRGQNVTFRCDPISEHNRLYWYRQTLGQGPEFLTYFQNEAQLEKSRLLSDRFSAERPKGSFSTLEIQRTEQGDSAMYLCASSFWLAGPSTDTQYFGPGTRLTVL.

The chain links TRBV29-1 to TRBJ2-2; D might be TRBD2 (6 bases). Germline lookup yields CDR1 SQVTM and CDR2 ANQGSEA. The CDR3 covers 12 residues. V lost 3 bases, J lost 5 bases, and 7 bases lay in between. CDR3 loop: CSVEEGTGELFF. CDR3 nucleotides: TGCAGCGTTGAGGAGGGAACCGGGGAGCTGTTTTTT.

The rearrangement joins TRBV13 to TRBJ2-7; maybe TRBD2 (5 bases). Between the trimmed V and J ends, which lost 6 bases and 4 bases, there was a span of 10 bases. CDR1 is PRHDT and CDR2 is FYEKMQ in the germline V gene (reference sequence). This CDR3 has 12 amino acids. The CDR3 region is CASRLGGYEQYF. CDR3 coding DNA: TGTGCCAGCAGACTCGGCGGGTACGAGCAGTACTTC.

This sequence joins TRBV19 and TRBJ2-7; 9 nucleotides line up with TRBD1. Germline CDR1 reads LNHDA; CDR2 reads SQIVND (reference sequence). J gave up 3 bases and V 5 bases, and 2 bases lay outside the gene matches. CDR3 length: 13 amino acids. CDR3 nucleotide sequence: TGTGCCAGTAGTGAGGGACAGGGCTACGAGCAGTACTTC. It yields the protein CASSEGQGYEQYF.

This sequence joins TRBV4-3 and TRBJ2-7; 13 nucleotides line up with TRBD2. The CDR3 consists of 15 residues. Per germline, CDR1 LGHNA and CDR2 YSLEER. Unmatched junction bases numbered 3, after V lost 4 bases and J lost 3 bases. This chain's CDR3 is CASSPGTSGIYEQYF. The CDR3 DNA reads TGCGCCAGCAGCCCTGGGACTAGCGGGATCTACGAGCAGTACTTC.

The chain uses TRBV5-1 and TRBJ2-7; TRBD1 is a possible D gene (5 bases). The V end was cut by 1 base, the J end by 4 bases, with 18 bases between. Germline V gene data show CDR1 as SGHRS and CDR2 as YFSETQ. The CDR3 has 16 residues. The CDR3 protein is CASSLTGFQVTYEQYF. The CDR3 DNA reads TGCGCCAGCAGCTTGACAGGCTTCCAAGTAACGTACGAGCAGTACTTC.

The chain joins TRBV6-5 to TRBJ2-7; weak D call: TRBD2 (6 bases). The germline V gene has CDR1 MNHEY and CDR2 SVGAGI. V dropped 0 bases and J dropped 12 bases, with 15 bases sitting between them. CDR3 length equals 13 residues. The CDR3 here is CASSYSSGTLSYF. The CDR3 DNA reads TGTGCCAGCAGTTACTCTAGTGGGACTTTATCGTACTTC.

For this clone: A read error may account for a junction end that differs from germline. V usage is TRBV18 and J usage is TRBJ1-2; TRBD1 agrees at 7 bases. Germline CDR1 is KGHSH and CDR2 is LQKENI. The CDR3 loop spans 16 amino acids. DNA for the CDR3: TGTGCCAGCTCACCAGGGTTAGAGGGGGCGAACTATGGCTACGCCTTC. It translates to CASSPGLEGANYGYAF.